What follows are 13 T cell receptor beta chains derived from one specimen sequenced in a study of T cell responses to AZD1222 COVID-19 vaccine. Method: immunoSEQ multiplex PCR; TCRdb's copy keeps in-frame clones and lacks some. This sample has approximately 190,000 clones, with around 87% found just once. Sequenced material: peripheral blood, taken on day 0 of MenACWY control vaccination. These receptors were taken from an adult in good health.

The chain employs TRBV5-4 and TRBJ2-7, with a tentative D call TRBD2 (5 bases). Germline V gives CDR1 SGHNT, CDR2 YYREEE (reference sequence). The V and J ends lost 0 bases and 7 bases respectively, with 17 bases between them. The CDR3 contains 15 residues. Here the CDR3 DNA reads TGTGCCAGCAGCTTGGCCTCGGGAACGACTGGGGAGCAGTACTTC. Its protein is CASSLASGTTGEQYF.

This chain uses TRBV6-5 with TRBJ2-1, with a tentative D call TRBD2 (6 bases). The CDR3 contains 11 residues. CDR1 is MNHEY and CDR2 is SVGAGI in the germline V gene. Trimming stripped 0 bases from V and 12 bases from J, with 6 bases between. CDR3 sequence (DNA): TGTGCCAGCAGTTACTCGGAGGGGCAGTTCTTC. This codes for CASSYSEGQFF.

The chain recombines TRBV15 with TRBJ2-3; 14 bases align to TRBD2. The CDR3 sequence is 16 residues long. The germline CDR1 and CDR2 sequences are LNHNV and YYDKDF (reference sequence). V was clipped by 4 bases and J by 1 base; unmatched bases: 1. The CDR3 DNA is TGTGCCACCAGCACGGGACTAGCGGGAGGCACAGATACGCAGTATTTT. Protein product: CATSTGLAGGTDTQYF.

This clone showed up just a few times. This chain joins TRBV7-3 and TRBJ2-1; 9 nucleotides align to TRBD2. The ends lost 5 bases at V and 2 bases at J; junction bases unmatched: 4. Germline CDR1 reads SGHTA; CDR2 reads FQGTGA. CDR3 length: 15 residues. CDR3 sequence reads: CASSESGGTYNEQFF. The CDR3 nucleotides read TGTGCCAGCAGCGAAAGCGGGGGGACCTACAATGAGCAGTTCTTC.

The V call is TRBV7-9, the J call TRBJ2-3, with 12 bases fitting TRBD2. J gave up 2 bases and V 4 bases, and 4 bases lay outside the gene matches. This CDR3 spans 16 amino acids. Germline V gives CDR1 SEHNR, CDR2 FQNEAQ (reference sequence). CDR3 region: CASSSGTSGPTDTQYF. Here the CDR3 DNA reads TGTGCCAGCAGCTCGGGGACTAGCGGGCCCACAGATACGCAGTATTTT.

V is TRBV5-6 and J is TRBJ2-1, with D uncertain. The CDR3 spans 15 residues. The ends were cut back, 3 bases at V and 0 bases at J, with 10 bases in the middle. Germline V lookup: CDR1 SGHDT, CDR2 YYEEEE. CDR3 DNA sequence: TGTGCCAGCAGCTCTACCCTCCACTCCTACAATGAGCAGTTCTTC. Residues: CASSSTLHSYNEQFF.

The CDR3 loop is CASSPVQGDSYGYTF. The CDR3 bases are TGTGCCAGCTCACCGGTCCAGGGAGACAGCTATGGCTACACCTTC. The rearrangement uses TRBV18 and TRBJ1-2, with a possible D match to TRBD1 (5 bases). This CDR3 spans 15 amino acids. CDR1 KGHSH and CDR2 LQKENI come from the germline V gene. V lost 3 bases and J 4 bases, leaving 15 bases between the germline ends.

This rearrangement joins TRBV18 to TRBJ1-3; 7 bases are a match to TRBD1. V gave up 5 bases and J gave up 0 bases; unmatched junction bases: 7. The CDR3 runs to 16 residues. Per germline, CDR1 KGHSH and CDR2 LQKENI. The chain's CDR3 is CASSSTTGSSGNTIYF. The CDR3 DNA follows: TGTGCCAGCTCATCTACGACAGGGAGCTCTGGAAACACCATATATTTT.

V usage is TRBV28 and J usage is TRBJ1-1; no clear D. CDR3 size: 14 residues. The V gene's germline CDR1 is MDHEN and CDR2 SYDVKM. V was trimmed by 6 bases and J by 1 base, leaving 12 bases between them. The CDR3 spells CASSLGRRNTEAFF. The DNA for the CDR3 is TGTGCCAGCAGCCTAGGGAGGAGGAACACTGAAGCTTTCTTT.

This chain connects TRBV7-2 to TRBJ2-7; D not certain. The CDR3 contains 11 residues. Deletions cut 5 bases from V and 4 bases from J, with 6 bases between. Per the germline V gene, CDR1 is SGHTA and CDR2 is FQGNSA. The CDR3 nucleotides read TGTGCCAGCAGCCGAGGTTACGAGCAGTACTTC. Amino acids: CASSRGYEQYF.

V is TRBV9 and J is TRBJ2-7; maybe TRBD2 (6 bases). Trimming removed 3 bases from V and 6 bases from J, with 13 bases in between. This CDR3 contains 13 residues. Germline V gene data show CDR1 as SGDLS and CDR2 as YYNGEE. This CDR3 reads CASSGEDWGEQYF. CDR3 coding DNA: TGTGCCAGCAGCGGGGAGGACTGGGGCGAGCAGTACTTC.

CDR3 amino acids: CASTWGERVAEAFF. CDR3 DNA: TGTGCCAGCACCTGGGGGGAAAGGGTGGCTGAAGCTTTCTTT. J is TRBJ1-1 and V is TRBV5-6; tentatively, D is TRBD1 (5 bases). CDR1 is SGHDT, CDR2 YYEEEE, per germline. This CDR3 has 14 amino acids. Trimming removed 6 bases at V and 6 bases at J, with 18 bases between. Based on the CDR3 plus reference TRBV5-6 and TRBJ1-1, the full variable domain is DAGVTQSPTHLIKTRGQQVTLRCSPKSGHDTVSWYQQALGQGPQFIFQYYEEEERQRGNFPDRFSGHQFPNYSSELNVNALLLGDSALYLCASTWGERVAEAFFGQGTRLTVV.

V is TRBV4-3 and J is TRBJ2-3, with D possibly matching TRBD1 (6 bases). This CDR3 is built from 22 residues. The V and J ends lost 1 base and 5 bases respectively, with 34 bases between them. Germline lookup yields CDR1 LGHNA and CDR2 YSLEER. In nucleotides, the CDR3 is TGCGCCAGCAGCCAAGTCTTTGGGGGCGCGCAGGCAGCAGAGGGTGGTAGAGATACGCAGTATTTT. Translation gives CASSQVFGGAQAAEGGRDTQYF.